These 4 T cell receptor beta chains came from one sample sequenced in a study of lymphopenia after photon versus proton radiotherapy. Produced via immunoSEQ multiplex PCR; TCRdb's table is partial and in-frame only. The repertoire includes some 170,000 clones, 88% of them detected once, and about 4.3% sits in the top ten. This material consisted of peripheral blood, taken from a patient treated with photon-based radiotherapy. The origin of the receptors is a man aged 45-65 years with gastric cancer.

The chain's CDR3 is CASSEGPTPNEKLFF. The CDR3 DNA is TGTGCCAGCAGTGAAGGGCCCACACCTAATGAAAAACTGTTTTTT. The V call is TRBV6-1, the J call TRBJ1-4; D is undetermined. The germline gives CDR1 MNHNS, CDR2 SASEGT. The CDR3 has 15 residues. V gave up 1 base and J gave up 3 bases, with 9 bases separating them.

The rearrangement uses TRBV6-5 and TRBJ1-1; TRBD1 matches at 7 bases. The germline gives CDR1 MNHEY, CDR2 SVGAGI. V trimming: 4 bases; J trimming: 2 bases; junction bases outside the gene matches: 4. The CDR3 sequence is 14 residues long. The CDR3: CASSSRQGNTEAFF. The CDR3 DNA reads TGTGCCAGCAGTTCCCGACAGGGCAACACTGAAGCTTTCTTT.

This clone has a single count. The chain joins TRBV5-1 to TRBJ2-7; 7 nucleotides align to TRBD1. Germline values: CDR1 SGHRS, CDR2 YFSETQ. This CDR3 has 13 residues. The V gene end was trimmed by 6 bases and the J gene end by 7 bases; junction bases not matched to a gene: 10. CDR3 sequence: CASTRQGSTEQYF. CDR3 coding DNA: TGCGCCAGCACCAGACAGGGCTCGACTGAGCAGTACTTC. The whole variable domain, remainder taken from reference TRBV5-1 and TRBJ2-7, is KAGVTQTPRYLIKTRGQQVTLSCSPISGHRSVSWYQQTPGQGLQFLFEYFSETQRNKGNFPGRFSGRQFSNSRSEMNVSTLELGDSALYLCASTRQGSTEQYFGPGTRLTVT.

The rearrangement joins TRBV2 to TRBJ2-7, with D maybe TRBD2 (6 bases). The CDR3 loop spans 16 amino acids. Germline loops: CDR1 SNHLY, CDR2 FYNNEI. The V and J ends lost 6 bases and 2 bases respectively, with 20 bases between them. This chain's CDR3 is CASRYRSGSIAYEQYF. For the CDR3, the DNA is TGTGCCAGCAGATACCGTAGCGGTAGTATCGCCTACGAGCAGTACTTC.